One T cell receptor (beta chain) is described in this entry. Its antigen is still unknown. Researchers report isolating at least 6.5 million PBMCs per sample. The data stem from a study of blood T cells in healthy people across ages. Study conclusions and caveats: Estimates drawn from one million T cells were deemed to understate diversity. Compared with aged donors, long-lived donors showed fewer expanded clones, suggesting selection. Samples with more naive T cells showed higher observed beta diversity.

For the second PCR, which ran for about 6 to 11 cycles, a sample-barcoded 5' primer and a J-beta primer mix were used. TCRdb redid the calling of the 5' RACE reads with MiXCR, one entry per CDR3 protein. This table holds almost 1 million distinct CDR3 sequences, 51% found once. The sample comprised blood. The source is a woman aged 55-70 years in good health.

The CDR3 reads CASSQWTSAYNEQFF. CDR3 bases: TGTGCCAGCAGCCAATGGACTTCTGCCTACAATGAGCAGTTCTTC. The chain links TRBV4-2 to TRBJ2-1, with D perhaps TRBD2 (5 bases). This CDR3 is 15 amino acids long. The germline CDR1 and CDR2 sequences are LGHNA and YNFKEQ. V lost 2 bases, J lost 2 bases, and 10 bases lay in between.